This T cell receptor (beta chain) was found in a study of blood T cell repertoires in COVID-19. With 1 base removed from V and 0 bases from J, the gap between germline ends came to 10 bases. The CDR3 is made up of 16 amino acids. Germline CDR1 reads SEHNR; CDR2 reads FQNEAQ (reference sequence). The repertoire was sequenced with immunoSEQ multiplex PCR; TCRdb's copy has only in-frame clones and lacks some. The data hold 40,000 to 50,000 clones, with around nine tenths observed a single time. The source of this sequence is a human donor in a cohort sampled during active COVID-19. Sequenced input: peripheral blood. The chain links TRBV7-9 to TRBJ2-4; D not resolved. This CDR3 reads CASSLVIDLAKNIQYF. The CDR3 region has the DNA TGTGCCAGCAGCTTAGTAATAGATTTAGCCAAAAACATTCAGTACTTC.